The 31 T cell receptor beta chains presented below share a single source sample, sequenced in a study of T-cell memory formation after mild COVID-19. TCRdb independently ran MiXCR on the 5' RACE reads; one entry per CDR3 protein. The sample holds about 160,000 distinct CDR3 sequences; 30% to 35% are singletons and the top ten take 9.5% to 15%. Sequenced: PBMCs or a T cell subset sorted from them (not recorded which). All receptors derive from an adult woman who had mild COVID-19 (a few samples of this study predate the infection). Cell type and time point are not known.

This clonotype was counted a few times. The V gene is TRBV7-2, the J gene TRBJ2-7; tentative D call: TRBD2 (6 bases). The ends were cut back, 5 bases at V and 4 bases at J, with 15 bases in the middle. The CDR3 contains 14 residues. The germline CDR1 and CDR2 sequences are SGHTA and FQGNSA. The CDR3 sequence: CASSRWREEYEQYF. In DNA, the CDR3 is TGTGCCAGCAGCCGCTGGAGGGAGGAGTACGAGCAGTACTTC.

The CDR3 here is CASMWASGTDTQYF. CDR3 DNA sequence: TGCGCCAGCATGTGGGCTAGCGGTACAGATACGCAGTATTTT. The chain couples TRBV10-2 to TRBJ2-3, with 7 bases fitting TRBD2. CDR3 length equals 14 residues. Trimming removed 7 bases from V and 3 bases from J; junction bases left unmatched: 7. CDR1 WSHSY and CDR2 SAAADI come from the germline V gene.

This clonotype was seen only a few times. The genes are TRBV7-2 and TRBJ2-3; perhaps TRBD1 as D (5 bases). The germline V gene encodes CDR1 SGHTA and CDR2 FQGNSA. Trimming pared 3 bases from V and 5 bases from J, leaving 21 bases between. The CDR3 loop spans 17 amino acids. In DNA, the CDR3 is TGTGCCAGCAGCTTGGTTATGAGCAGGGCGGTGGGAGATACGCAGTATTTT. Its protein product is CASSLVMSRAVGDTQYF.

In this sample, this clonotype turned up a few times. The chain carries TRBV7-2 and TRBJ1-2; D remains unclear. V was trimmed by 2 bases and J by 10 bases, leaving 14 bases between them. Looked up from germline, CDR1 is SGHTA and CDR2 is FQGNSA. The CDR3 consists of 13 residues. The chain's CDR3 is CASSLSTRVDYTF. In nucleotides, the CDR3 is TGTGCCAGCAGCTTATCGACACGGGTCGACTACACCTTC.

This chain links TRBV15 with TRBJ2-3, with 9 bases that match TRBD2. The CDR3 is made up of 19 amino acids. Germline loops: CDR1 LNHNV, CDR2 YYDKDF (reference sequence). V was clipped by 1 base and J by 0 bases; unmatched bases: 11. The CDR3 reads CATSRAGTSRSASTDTQYF. CDR3 in DNA: TGTGCCACCAGCAGAGCCGGGACTAGCCGTAGTGCTAGCACAGATACGCAGTATTTT.

The chain is built from TRBV7-8 and TRBJ2-7; tentatively, D is TRBD2 (5 bases). V was trimmed by 2 bases and J by 9 bases, leaving 14 bases between them. This CDR3 contains 13 residues. Germline V gives CDR1 SGHVS, CDR2 FQNEAQ. The CDR3, as DNA: TGTGCCAGCAGCTTATCCCCGGGATTTTCGCAGTACTTC. Translated, it gives CASSLSPGFSQYF.

This chain connects TRBV5-5 to TRBJ2-2; D ambiguous. V was shortened by 1 base and J by 1 base, with 14 bases between the two germline ends. Germline-derived CDR1 and CDR2 are SGHKS and YYEKEE (reference sequence). This CDR3 has 17 residues. The CDR3 DNA reads TGTGCCAGCAGCTTGTTAATTTCCGTGGGGAACACCGGGGAGCTGTTTTTT. It specifies CASSLLISVGNTGELFF. Full variable domain (missing parts from reference TRBV5-5 and TRBJ2-2): DAGVTQSPTHLIKTRGQQVTLRCSPISGHKSVSWYQQVLGQGPQFIFQYYEKEERGRGNFPDRFSARQFPNYSSELNVNALLLGDSALYLCASSLLISVGNTGELFFGEGSRLTVL.

This clonotype has a handful of counts. In DNA form, the CDR3 reads TGTGCCAGCAGCCAAGAGTCTAGCAGCGGGGGTGGGCAGTTCTTC. Translation: CASSQESSSGGGQFF. V usage is TRBV3-1 and J usage is TRBJ2-1, with 8 bases lining up with TRBD2. The CDR3 has 15 amino acids. CDR1 is LGHDT, CDR2 YNNKEL, per germline (reference sequence). Trimming at V came to 0 bases and at J to 12 bases, leaving 10 bases not matched to a gene.

CDR3 residues: CASSPRQISYEQYF. The CDR3 DNA is TGTGCCAGCAGCCCCAGACAGATCTCCTACGAGCAGTACTTC. The V and J genes are TRBV3-1 and TRBJ2-7; TRBD1 might be the D (5 bases). Trimming took 4 bases from V and 0 from J, leaving 10 bases between them. From germline, CDR1 is LGHDT and CDR2 YNNKEL (reference sequence). The CDR3 is 14 residues long.

This clonotype was counted only a few times. This chain links TRBV20-1 with TRBJ2-7; the D is unclear. Germline CDR1 DFQATT, CDR2 SNEGSKA (reference sequence). The germline V and J ends were trimmed by 6 bases and 2 bases, with 14 bases remaining between them. This CDR3 has 13 residues. The CDR3 is CSAARVGTYEQYF. The CDR3 DNA reads as TGCAGTGCCGCTAGGGTGGGTACCTACGAGCAGTACTTC.

This clonotype was observed a handful of times. This chain connects TRBV4-1 to TRBJ2-5; maybe TRBD1 (6 bases). V was clipped by 4 bases and J by 5 bases, with 20 bases between them. Per the germline V gene, CDR1 is MGHRA and CDR2 is YSYEKL. The CDR3 consists of 16 residues. As DNA, the CDR3 is TGCGCCAGCAGCCCCCTGGGTGGGGGCCAGCGGGAGACCCAGTACTTC. Translating gives CASSPLGGGQRETQYF.

V and J are TRBV20-1 and TRBJ2-3, with a weak D call TRBD1 (6 bases). The CDR3 contains 16 residues. Between the trimmed V and J ends, which lost 1 base and 6 bases, there was a span of 20 bases. The V gene's germline CDR1 is DFQATT and CDR2 SNEGSKA (reference sequence). CDR3 sequence: CSARGSYREVYDTQYF. CDR3 DNA: TGCAGTGCTAGAGGTTCCTACAGGGAAGTTTACGATACGCAGTATTTT.

The table lists this clonotype with a few counts. V gene TRBV20-1 combines with J gene TRBJ2-1, with TRBD2 identical over 11 bases. The CDR3 is 15 residues long. The ends lost 7 bases at V and 3 bases at J; junction bases unmatched: 8. Germline values: CDR1 DFQATT, CDR2 SNEGSKA (reference sequence). The CDR3 DNA reads as TGCAGTGGAAACTCCGGGACTAGCGGCTACAATGAGCAGTTCTTC. Its translation: CSGNSGTSGYNEQFF.

The V call is TRBV4-3, the J call TRBJ1-5; a weak D match, TRBD1 (5 bases). With 8 bases removed from V and 4 bases from J, the gap between germline ends came to 12 bases. The CDR3 spans 13 residues. Per the germline V gene, CDR1 is LGHNA and CDR2 is YSLEER. The CDR3 nucleotides are TGCGCCAGCGGGCGACAGCTTAATCAGCCCCAGCATTTT. This encodes CASGRQLNQPQHF.

A few counts support this clonotype. The chain joins TRBV4-3 to TRBJ2-7; TRBD2 might be the D (6 bases). V was trimmed by 3 bases and J by 4 bases, leaving 16 bases between them. Per germline, CDR1 LGHNA and CDR2 YSLEER. The CDR3 runs to 15 residues. The CDR3 DNA follows: TGCGCCAGCAGCCACTCCACTACCCGGGGGTACGAGCAGTACTTC. Translating gives CASSHSTTRGYEQYF.

The chain combines TRBV5-1 with TRBJ1-1; D ambiguous. Germline V gene data show CDR1 as SGHRS and CDR2 as YFSETQ. The CDR3 has 13 amino acids. The V and J ends lost 0 bases and 7 bases respectively, with 10 bases between them. CDR3 DNA sequence: TGCGCCAGCAGCTTGGGAGGGAGGAGTGAAGCTTTCTTT. This encodes CASSLGGRSEAFF.

This chain links TRBV2 with TRBJ2-1, with D uncertain. The germline V and J ends were trimmed by 2 bases and 8 bases, with 10 bases remaining between them. The CDR3 is 13 amino acids. The germline V gene encodes CDR1 SNHLY and CDR2 FYNNEI. Here the CDR3 reads CASSESLPDEQFF. The CDR3 nucleotides are TGTGCCAGCAGTGAAAGCCTGCCCGATGAGCAGTTCTTC.

The chain uses TRBV7-9 and TRBJ2-1; D uncertain. The CDR3 has 13 residues. With 5 bases removed from V and 4 bases from J, the gap between germline ends came to 9 bases. Germline CDR1 is SEHNR and CDR2 is FQNEAQ (reference sequence). CDR3 loop: CASSHPSYNEQFF. Written as DNA, the CDR3 is TGTGCCAGCAGCCACCCTAGTTACAATGAGCAGTTCTTC. Variable domain in full (rest from reference TRBV7-9 and TRBJ2-1): DTGVSQNPRHKITKRGQNVTFRCDPISEHNRLYWYRQTLGQGPEFLTYFQNEAQLEKSRLLSDRFSAERPKGSFSTLEIQRTEQGDSAMYLCASSHPSYNEQFFGPGTRLTVL.

This clonotype was found many times. V usage is TRBV3-1 and J usage is TRBJ2-7; TRBD1 aligns across 7 bases. The V gene's germline CDR1 is LGHDT and CDR2 YNNKEL (reference sequence). CDR3 length: 15 residues. With 1 base clipped from V and 5 bases from J, the junction kept 8 bases outside the gene matches. The DNA of the CDR3 is TGTGCCAGCAGCCAAGGAATCCGCACAGGGGACGAGCAGTACTTC. Translated, it gives CASSQGIRTGDEQYF.

This clonotype turned up a few times. The chain combines TRBV4-2 with TRBJ2-4, with 10 bases that match TRBD2. CDR1 LGHNA and CDR2 YNFKEQ come from the germline V gene. With 0 bases clipped from V and 0 bases from J, the junction kept 11 bases outside the gene matches. This CDR3 has 20 residues. Written as DNA, the CDR3 is TGTGCCAGCAGCCAAGATTTTCGGACTAGCGGTAGAATAGCCAAAAACATTCAGTACTTC. It encodes CASSQDFRTSGRIAKNIQYF.

This clonotype was detected only a few times. CDR3 sequence: CASRGISYEQYF. In nucleotides, the CDR3 is TGTGCCAGCAGGGGGATATCCTACGAGCAGTACTTC. The chain joins TRBV7-2 to TRBJ2-7; D is undetermined. Trimming left V 6 bases short and J 1 base short, with 7 bases between. Germline V CDR1 and CDR2: SGHTA, FQGNSA. This CDR3 comprises 12 residues.

This clonotype has only a few counts. This chain uses TRBV7-9 with TRBJ2-7; 8 nucleotides align to TRBD1. The CDR3 contains 16 residues. The J segment lost 1 base and the V segment lost 3 bases, leaving 8 bases of the junction unmatched. CDR1 is SEHNR, CDR2 FQNEAQ, per germline (reference sequence). CDR3 DNA: TGTGCCAGCAGCTTCTCAAGGACAGGGAGGTCCTACGAGCAGTACTTC. It translates to CASSFSRTGRSYEQYF.

V gene TRBV9 combines with J gene TRBJ2-7, with D unclear. With 0 bases removed from V and 5 bases from J, the gap between germline ends came to 9 bases. CDR3 length equals 13 residues. In germline, CDR1 is SGDLS, CDR2 YYNGEE. The CDR3 loop reads CASSVDGGHEQYF. As DNA, the CDR3 is TGTGCCAGCAGCGTAGACGGCGGCCACGAGCAGTACTTC.

The J gene is TRBJ1-1, the V gene TRBV3-1; D uncertain. From germline, CDR1 is LGHDT and CDR2 YNNKEL (reference sequence). This CDR3 contains 15 residues. Trimming left V 1 base short and J 2 bases short, with 11 bases between. CDR3 bases: TGTGCCAGCAGCCAAGGCCCTGCGAGCAACACTGAAGCTTTCTTT. Translated: CASSQGPASNTEAFF.

This chain's CDR3 is CASTKLGNTEAFF. DNA of the CDR3: TGTGCCAGCACCAAACTGGGGAACACTGAAGCTTTCTTT. This sequence joins TRBV6-5 and TRBJ1-1; D is undetermined. Germline loops: CDR1 MNHEY, CDR2 SVGAGI. The CDR3 loop spans 13 amino acids. With 7 bases removed from V and 1 base from J, the gap between germline ends came to 10 bases.

V usage is TRBV20-1 and J usage is TRBJ2-1; the D gene is possibly TRBD2 (5 bases). Germline-derived CDR1 and CDR2 are DFQATT and SNEGSKA (reference sequence). There are 14 residues in the CDR3. V was shortened by 1 base and J by 10 bases, with 17 bases between the two germline ends. CDR3: CSARVGDNGWEQFF. The CDR3 DNA follows: TGCAGTGCTAGAGTCGGGGATAACGGTTGGGAGCAGTTCTTC.

The gene calls are TRBV7-2 and TRBJ2-1; D may be TRBD2 (6 bases). This CDR3 comprises 15 residues. The germline V gene encodes CDR1 SGHTA and CDR2 FQGNSA. With 4 bases removed from V and 10 bases from J, the gap between germline ends came to 20 bases. Here the CDR3 reads CASSYIGTPVGEQFF. CDR3 in DNA: TGTGCCAGCAGCTATATCGGGACTCCCGTTGGGGAGCAGTTCTTC.

The chain has TRBV20-1 and TRBJ2-7; D not certain. The V end was cut by 6 bases, the J end by 4 bases, with 7 bases between. The CDR3 loop spans 10 amino acids. In germline, CDR1 is DFQATT, CDR2 SNEGSKA (reference sequence). The CDR3 here is CSALRYEQYF. CDR3 bases: TGCAGTGCCCTACGTTACGAGCAGTACTTC.

This clonotype has just a few counts. This chain uses TRBV5-1 with TRBJ2-3, with TRBD1 as a possible D gene (7 bases). Deletions cut 5 bases from V and 6 bases from J, with 22 bases between. This CDR3 spans 16 amino acids. Germline-derived CDR1 and CDR2 are SGHRS and YFSETQ. CDR3 DNA sequence: TGCGCCAGCAGACACCGGCAGGGGGGACGGGAGGATACGCAGTATTTT. Translation gives CASRHRQGGREDTQYF.

CDR3 residues: CASSVKELGTPPGNEQFF. The CDR3 nucleotides read TGTGCCAGCAGCGTAAAGGAATTGGGGACACCCCCGGGGAATGAGCAGTTCTTC. The J gene is TRBJ2-1, the V gene TRBV9, with D possibly being TRBD1 (6 bases). CDR3 length equals 18 residues. Trimming stripped 1 base from V and 7 bases from J, with 24 bases between. Germline V gene data show CDR1 as SGDLS and CDR2 as YYNGEE.

This clonotype was found a few times. The rearrangement joins TRBV7-2 to TRBJ2-2, with D hard to call. The CDR3 is 13 amino acids. V lost 1 base to trimming and J lost 4 bases, with 4 bases between them. Per germline, CDR1 SGHTA and CDR2 FQGNSA. As DNA, the CDR3 is TGTGCCAGCAGCTTAGTGTCCACCGGGGAGCTGTTTTTT. It encodes CASSLVSTGELFF.